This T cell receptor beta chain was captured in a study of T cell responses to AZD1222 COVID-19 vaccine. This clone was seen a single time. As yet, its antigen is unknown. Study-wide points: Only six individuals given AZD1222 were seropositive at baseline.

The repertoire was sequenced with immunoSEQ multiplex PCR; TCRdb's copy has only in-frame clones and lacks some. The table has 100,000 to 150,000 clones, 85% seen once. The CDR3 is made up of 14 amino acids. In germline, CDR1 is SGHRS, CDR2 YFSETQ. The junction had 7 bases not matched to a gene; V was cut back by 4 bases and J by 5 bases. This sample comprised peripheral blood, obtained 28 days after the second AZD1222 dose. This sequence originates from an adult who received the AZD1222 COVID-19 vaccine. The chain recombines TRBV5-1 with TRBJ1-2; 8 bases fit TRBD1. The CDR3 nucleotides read TGCGCCAGCAGCCGGGACAGGACTTCATATGGCTACACCTTC. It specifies CASSRDRTSYGYTF.